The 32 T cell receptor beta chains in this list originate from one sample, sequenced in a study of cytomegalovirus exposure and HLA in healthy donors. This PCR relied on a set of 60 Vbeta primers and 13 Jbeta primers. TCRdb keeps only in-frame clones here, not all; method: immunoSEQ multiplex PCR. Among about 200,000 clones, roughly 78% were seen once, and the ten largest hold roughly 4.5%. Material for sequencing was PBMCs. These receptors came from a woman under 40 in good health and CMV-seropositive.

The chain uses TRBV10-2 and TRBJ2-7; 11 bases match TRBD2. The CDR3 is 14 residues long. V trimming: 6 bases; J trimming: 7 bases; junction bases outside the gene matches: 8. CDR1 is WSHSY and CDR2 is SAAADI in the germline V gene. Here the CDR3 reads CASREASGRWEQYF. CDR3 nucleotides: TGCGCCAGCAGGGAGGCTAGCGGGAGGTGGGAGCAGTACTTC.

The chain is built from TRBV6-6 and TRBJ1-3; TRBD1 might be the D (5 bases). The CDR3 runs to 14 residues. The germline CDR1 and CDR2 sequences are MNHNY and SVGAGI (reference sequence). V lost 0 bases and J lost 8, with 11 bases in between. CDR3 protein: CASSYSPRDYTIYF. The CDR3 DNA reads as TGTGCCAGCAGTTACTCGCCGAGGGACTACACCATATATTTT.

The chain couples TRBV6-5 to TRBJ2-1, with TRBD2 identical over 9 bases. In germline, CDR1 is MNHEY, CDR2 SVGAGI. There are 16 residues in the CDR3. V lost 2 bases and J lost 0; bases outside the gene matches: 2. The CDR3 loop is CASSYVAGASYNEQFF. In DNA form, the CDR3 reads TGTGCCAGCAGTTACGTAGCGGGAGCCTCCTACAATGAGCAGTTCTTC.

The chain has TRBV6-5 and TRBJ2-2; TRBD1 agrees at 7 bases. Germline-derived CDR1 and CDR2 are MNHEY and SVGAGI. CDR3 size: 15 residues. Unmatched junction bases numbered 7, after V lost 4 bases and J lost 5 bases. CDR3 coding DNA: TGTGCCAGCAGTTTTCGGACAGGACAGACCGGGGAGCTGTTTTTT. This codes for CASSFRTGQTGELFF.

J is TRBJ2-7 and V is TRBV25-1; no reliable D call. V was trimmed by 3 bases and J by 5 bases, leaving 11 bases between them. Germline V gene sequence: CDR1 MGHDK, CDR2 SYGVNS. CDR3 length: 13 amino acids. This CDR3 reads CASSEGPKDEQYF. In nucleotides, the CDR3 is TGTGCCAGCAGTGAGGGCCCTAAAGACGAGCAGTACTTC.

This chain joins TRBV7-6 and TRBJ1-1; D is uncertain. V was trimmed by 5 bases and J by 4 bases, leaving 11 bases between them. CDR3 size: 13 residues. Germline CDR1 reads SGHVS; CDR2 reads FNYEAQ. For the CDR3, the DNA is TGTGCCAGCAGCGCCGGGTACGCCACTGAAGCTTTCTTT. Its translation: CASSAGYATEAFF.

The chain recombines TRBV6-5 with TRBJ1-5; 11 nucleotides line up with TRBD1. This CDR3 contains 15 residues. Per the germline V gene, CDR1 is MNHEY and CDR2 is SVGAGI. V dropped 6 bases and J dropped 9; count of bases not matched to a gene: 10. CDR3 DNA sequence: TGTGCCAGCAGCCCGGGACAGGGGGTCCCAAGGCCCCAGCATTTT. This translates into CASSPGQGVPRPQHF.

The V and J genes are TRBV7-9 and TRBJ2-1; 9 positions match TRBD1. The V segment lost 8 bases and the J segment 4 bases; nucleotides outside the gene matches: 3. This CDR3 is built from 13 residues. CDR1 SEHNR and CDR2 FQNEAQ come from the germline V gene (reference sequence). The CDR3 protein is CASDRGAYNEQFF. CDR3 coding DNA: TGTGCCAGCGACAGGGGGGCGTACAATGAGCAGTTCTTC.

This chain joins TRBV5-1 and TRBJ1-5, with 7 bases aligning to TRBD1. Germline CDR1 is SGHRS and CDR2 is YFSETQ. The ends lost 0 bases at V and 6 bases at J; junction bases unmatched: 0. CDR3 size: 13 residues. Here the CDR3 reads CASSLGDSQPQHF. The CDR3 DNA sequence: TGCGCCAGCAGCTTGGGGGACAGTCAGCCCCAGCATTTT.

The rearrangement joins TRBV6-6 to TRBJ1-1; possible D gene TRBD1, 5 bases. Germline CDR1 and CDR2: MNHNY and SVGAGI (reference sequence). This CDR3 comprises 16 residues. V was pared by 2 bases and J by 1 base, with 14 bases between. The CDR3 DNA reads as TGTGCCAGCAGTTACCTCCCGGAGGGGCCGAACACTGAAGCTTTCTTT. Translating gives CASSYLPEGPNTEAFF.

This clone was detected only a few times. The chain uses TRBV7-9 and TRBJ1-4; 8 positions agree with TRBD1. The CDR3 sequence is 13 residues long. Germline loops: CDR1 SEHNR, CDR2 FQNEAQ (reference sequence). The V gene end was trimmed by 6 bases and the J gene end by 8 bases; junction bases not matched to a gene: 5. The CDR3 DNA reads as TGTGCCAGCAGACAGGGGGTGGCGGAAAAACTGTTTTTT. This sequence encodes CASRQGVAEKLFF.

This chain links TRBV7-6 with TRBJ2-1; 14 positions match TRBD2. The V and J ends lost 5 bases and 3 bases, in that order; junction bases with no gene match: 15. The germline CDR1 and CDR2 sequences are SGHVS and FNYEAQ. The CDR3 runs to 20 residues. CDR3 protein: CASSERSGTSGRGHYNEQFF. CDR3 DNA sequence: TGTGCCAGCAGCGAGAGGTCGGGGACTAGCGGGAGAGGGCACTACAATGAGCAGTTCTTC.

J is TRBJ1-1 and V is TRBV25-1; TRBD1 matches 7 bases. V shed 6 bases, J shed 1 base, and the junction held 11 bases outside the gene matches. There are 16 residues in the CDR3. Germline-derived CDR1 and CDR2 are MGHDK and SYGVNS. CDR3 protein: CASSPLTGARNTEAFF. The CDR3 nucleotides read TGTGCCAGCAGCCCTCTCACAGGGGCGCGGAACACTGAAGCTTTCTTT.

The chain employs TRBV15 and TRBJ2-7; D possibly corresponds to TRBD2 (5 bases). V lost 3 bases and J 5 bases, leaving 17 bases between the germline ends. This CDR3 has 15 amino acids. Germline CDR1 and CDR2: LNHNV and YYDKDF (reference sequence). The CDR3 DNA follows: TGTGCCACCAGCAGGGAGGACGGTGTGTGGAACGAGCAGTACTTC. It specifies CATSREDGVWNEQYF.

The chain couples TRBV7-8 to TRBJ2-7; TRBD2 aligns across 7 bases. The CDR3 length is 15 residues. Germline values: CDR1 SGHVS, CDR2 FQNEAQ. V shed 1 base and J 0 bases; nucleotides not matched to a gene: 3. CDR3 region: CASSLERESSYEQYF. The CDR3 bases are TGTGCCAGCAGCTTAGAGCGGGAAAGCTCCTACGAGCAGTACTTC.

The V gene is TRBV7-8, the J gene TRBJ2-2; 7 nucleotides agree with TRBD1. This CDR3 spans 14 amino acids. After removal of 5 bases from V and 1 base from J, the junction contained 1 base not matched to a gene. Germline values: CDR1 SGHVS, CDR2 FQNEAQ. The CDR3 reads CASSGTVNTGELFF. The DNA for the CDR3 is TGTGCCAGCAGCGGGACAGTGAACACCGGGGAGCTGTTTTTT.

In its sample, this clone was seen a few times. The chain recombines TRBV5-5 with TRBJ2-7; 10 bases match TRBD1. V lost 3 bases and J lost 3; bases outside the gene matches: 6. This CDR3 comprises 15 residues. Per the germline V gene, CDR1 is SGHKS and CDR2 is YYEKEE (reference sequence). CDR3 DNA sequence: TGTGCCAGCAGCTGGCCGGGACAGGGGATCTACGAGCAGTACTTC. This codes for CASSWPGQGIYEQYF.

The CDR3 reads CASSYGLLSNQPQHF. CDR3 bases: TGTGCCAGCAGCTATGGACTCCTTAGCAATCAGCCCCAGCATTTT. The chain couples TRBV5-6 to TRBJ1-5; D not resolved. From germline, CDR1 is SGHDT and CDR2 YYEEEE. Trimming left V 3 bases short and J 0 bases short, with 10 bases between. The CDR3 runs to 15 residues.

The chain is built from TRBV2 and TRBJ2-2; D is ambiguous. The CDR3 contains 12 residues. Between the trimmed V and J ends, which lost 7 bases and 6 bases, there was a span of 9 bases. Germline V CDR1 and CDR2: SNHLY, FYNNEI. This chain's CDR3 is CASTVESGELFF. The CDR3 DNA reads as TGTGCCAGCACTGTAGAATCCGGGGAGCTGTTTTTT. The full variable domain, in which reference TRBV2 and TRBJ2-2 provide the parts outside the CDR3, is EPEVTQTPSHQVTQMGQEVILRCVPISNHLYFYWYRQILGQKVEFLVSFYNNEISEKSEIFDDQFSVERPDGSNFTLKIRSTKLEDSAMYFCASTVESGELFFGEGSRLTVL.

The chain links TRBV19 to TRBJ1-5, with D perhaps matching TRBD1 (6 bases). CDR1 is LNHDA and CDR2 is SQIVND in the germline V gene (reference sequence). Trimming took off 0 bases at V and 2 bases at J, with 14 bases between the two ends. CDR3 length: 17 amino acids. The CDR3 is CASSIDGRGRRNQPQHF. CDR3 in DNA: TGTGCCAGTAGTATAGATGGCAGGGGTAGACGCAATCAGCCCCAGCATTTT.

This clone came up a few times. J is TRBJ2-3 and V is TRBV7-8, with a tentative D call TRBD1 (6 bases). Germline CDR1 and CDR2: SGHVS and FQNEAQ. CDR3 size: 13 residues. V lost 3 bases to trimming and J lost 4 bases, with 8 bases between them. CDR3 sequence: CASSFEGADTQYF. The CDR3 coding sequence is TGTGCCAGCAGCTTTGAGGGGGCAGATACGCAGTATTTT. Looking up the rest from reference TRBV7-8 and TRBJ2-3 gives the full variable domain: GAGVSQSPRYKVAKRGQDVALRCDPISGHVSLFWYQQALGQGPEFLTYFQNEAQLDKSGLPSDRFFAERPEGSVSTLKIQRTQQEDSAVYLCASSFEGADTQYFGPGTRLTVL.

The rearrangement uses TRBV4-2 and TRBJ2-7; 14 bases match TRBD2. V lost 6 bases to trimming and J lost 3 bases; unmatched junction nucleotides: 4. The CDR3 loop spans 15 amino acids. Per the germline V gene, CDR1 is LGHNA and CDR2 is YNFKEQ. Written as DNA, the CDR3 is TGTGCCAGCAGTTACGGGACTAGCGGGAGCTACGAGCAGTACTTC. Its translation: CASSYGTSGSYEQYF.

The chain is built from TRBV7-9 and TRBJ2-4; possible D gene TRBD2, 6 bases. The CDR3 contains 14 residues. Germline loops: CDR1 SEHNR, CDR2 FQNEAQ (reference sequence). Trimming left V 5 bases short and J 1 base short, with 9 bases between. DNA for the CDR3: TGTGCCAGCAGCCCTGGGAGGGCCAAAAACATTCAGTACTTC. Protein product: CASSPGRAKNIQYF.

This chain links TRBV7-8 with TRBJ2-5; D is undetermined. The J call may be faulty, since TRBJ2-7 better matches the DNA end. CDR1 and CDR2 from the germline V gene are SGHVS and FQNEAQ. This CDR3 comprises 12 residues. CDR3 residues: CASTLTAYEQYF. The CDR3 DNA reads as TGTGCCAGTACTTTAACAGCCTACGAGCAGTACTTC.

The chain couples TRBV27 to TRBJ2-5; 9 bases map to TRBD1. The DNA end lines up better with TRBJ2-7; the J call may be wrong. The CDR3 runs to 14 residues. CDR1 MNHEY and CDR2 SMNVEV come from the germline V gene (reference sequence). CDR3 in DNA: TGTGCCAGCAGTTTGACAGGGGGACCTCCCGAGCAGTACTTC. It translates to CASSLTGGPPEQYF.

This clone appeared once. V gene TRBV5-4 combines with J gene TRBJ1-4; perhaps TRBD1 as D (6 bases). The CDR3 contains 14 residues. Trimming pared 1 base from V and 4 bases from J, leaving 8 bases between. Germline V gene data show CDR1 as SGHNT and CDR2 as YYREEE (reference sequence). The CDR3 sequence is CASSLRGGNEKLFF. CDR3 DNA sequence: TGTGCCAGCAGCTTGAGGGGGGGTAATGAAAAACTGTTTTTT. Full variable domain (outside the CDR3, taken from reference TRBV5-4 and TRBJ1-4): ETGVTQSPTHLIKTRGQQVTLRCSSQSGHNTVSWYQQALGQGPQFIFQYYREEENGRGNFPPRFSGLQFPNYSSELNVNALELDDSALYLCASSLRGGNEKLFFGSGTQLSVL.

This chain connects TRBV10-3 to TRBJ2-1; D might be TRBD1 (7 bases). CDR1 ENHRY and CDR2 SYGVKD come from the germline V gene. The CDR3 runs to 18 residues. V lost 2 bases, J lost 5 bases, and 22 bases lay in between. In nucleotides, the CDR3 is TGTGCCATCAGTGAGGCCCAGGGGGGTTCGACGGGGGACAATGAGCAGTTCTTC. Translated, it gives CAISEAQGGSTGDNEQFF.

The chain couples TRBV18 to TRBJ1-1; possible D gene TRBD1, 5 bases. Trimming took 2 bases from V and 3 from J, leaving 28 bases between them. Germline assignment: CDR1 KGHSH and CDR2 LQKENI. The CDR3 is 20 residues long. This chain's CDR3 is CASSPGAGRLLIPGDTEAFF. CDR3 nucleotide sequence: TGTGCCAGCTCACCAGGGGCAGGAAGACTACTCATTCCGGGGGACACTGAAGCTTTCTTT. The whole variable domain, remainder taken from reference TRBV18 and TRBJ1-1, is NAGVMQNPRHLVRRRGQEARLRCSPMKGHSHVYWYRQLPEEGLKFMVYLQKENIIDESGMPKERFSAEFPKEGPSILRIQQVVRGDSAAYFCASSPGAGRLLIPGDTEAFFGQGTRLTVV.

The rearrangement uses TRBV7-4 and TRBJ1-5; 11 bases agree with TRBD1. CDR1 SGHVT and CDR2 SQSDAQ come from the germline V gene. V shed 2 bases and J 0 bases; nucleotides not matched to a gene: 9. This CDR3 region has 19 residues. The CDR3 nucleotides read TGTGCCAGCAGCTTAACTCCGGACAGGGGGCTCTATAGCAATCAGCCCCAGCATTTT. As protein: CASSLTPDRGLYSNQPQHF.

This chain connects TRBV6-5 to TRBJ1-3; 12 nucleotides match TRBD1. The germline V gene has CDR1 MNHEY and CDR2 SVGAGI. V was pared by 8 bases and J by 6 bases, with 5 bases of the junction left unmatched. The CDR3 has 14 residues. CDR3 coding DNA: TGTGCCAGCTGGGACAGGGGGCAGGAAAACACCATATATTTT. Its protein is CASWDRGQENTIYF.

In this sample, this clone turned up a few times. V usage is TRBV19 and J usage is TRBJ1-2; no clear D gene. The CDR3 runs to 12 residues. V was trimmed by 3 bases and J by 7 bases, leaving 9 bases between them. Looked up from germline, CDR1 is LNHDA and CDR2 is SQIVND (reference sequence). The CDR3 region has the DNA TGTGCCAGTAGTATGAAACTGTCTGGCTACACCTTC. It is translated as CASSMKLSGYTF.

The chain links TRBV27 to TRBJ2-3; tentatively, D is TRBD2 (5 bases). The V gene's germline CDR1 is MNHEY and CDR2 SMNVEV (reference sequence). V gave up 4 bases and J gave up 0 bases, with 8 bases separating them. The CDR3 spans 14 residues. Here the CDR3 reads CASSSLVSTDTQYF. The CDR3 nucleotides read TGTGCCAGCAGTTCACTAGTGAGCACAGATACGCAGTATTTT.